This passage covers 2 T cell receptor beta chains from one sample sequenced in a study of blood T cell repertoires in COVID-19. Some clones are missing from TCRdb's copy, which holds only in-frame ones; the method was immunoSEQ multiplex PCR. There are 250,000 to 400,000 clones in the sample; roughly 88% occur only once, and 1.5% to 2% lies in the top ten. Sequenced material: peripheral blood. Receptor source: a woman aged 25-40 years with COVID-19, enrolled during active disease.

This clone has a single count. This chain joins TRBV18 and TRBJ1-1; the match to TRBD1 covers 9 bases. Looked up from germline, CDR1 is KGHSH and CDR2 is LQKENI. J was trimmed by 5 bases and V by 7 bases; bases with no gene match: 8. The CDR3 has 14 amino acids. The CDR3 sequence: CASLLDRGKTEAFF. The CDR3 DNA reads TGTGCCAGCTTACTGGACAGGGGTAAGACTGAAGCTTTCTTT.

This clone was recorded once. The V call is TRBV19, the J call TRBJ1-5, with 7 nucleotides matching TRBD1. Germline loops: CDR1 LNHDA, CDR2 SQIVND (reference sequence). The CDR3 totals 12 residues. The CDR3 is CEGQHANQPQHF. As DNA, the CDR3 is TGTGAGGGACAGCACGCGAATCAGCCCCAGCATTTT.